This T cell receptor (beta chain) appears in the sequencing data of a study of T cells in Graves' hyperthyroidism and ophthalmopathy. This clonotype was observed many times. RNA transcripts gave rise to amplified TCR beta CDR3 regions. The HTBI set primed first-round TCR CDR3 RT-PCR. TCRdb re-derived calls from the multiplex PCR reads in MiXCR, one entry per CDR3 protein. The table shows about 560,000 distinct CDR3 sequences, with 15% to 20% occurring only once. Material: blood. The TCR was taken from a woman under 30 with Graves' hyperthyroidism.

The CDR3 reads CASSPRRTDDTQYF. The CDR3 region has the DNA TGTGCCAGCAGCCCGAGGAGGACAGATGATACGCAGTATTTT. The rearrangement joins TRBV3-1 to TRBJ2-3, with TRBD1 as a possible D gene (6 bases). Trimming pared 4 bases from V and 6 bases from J, leaving 14 bases between. The V gene's germline CDR1 is LGHDT and CDR2 YNNKEL (reference sequence). The CDR3 contains 14 residues.